This TCR beta chain was identified in a study of shared clonotypes between healthy human individuals. Only in-frame clones appear in the TCRdb table, and some are missing; sequencing was by immunoSEQ multiplex PCR. The sample contains about 2.1 million clones, 80% to 95% of which appear only once. Germline V gives CDR1 SNHLY, CDR2 FYNNEI. This CDR3 contains 14 residues. Trimming took 5 bases from V and 2 from J, leaving 7 bases between them. The naive CD8 fraction comprised CD45RO-negative cells positively selected for CCR7 and excluded terminally differentiated effector memory CD45RA+ cells. The V and J genes are TRBV2 and TRBJ2-6; D may be TRBD1 (6 bases). The clonotype comes from a man younger than 35 in good health. Some clones in this sample may be carry-over from other donors' samples. The specimen sequenced was naive CD8+ T cells from PBMCs. The chain's CDR3 is CASSYRAGANVLTF. CDR3 in DNA: TGTGCCAGCAGTTACAGGGCTGGGGCCAACGTCCTGACTTTC.